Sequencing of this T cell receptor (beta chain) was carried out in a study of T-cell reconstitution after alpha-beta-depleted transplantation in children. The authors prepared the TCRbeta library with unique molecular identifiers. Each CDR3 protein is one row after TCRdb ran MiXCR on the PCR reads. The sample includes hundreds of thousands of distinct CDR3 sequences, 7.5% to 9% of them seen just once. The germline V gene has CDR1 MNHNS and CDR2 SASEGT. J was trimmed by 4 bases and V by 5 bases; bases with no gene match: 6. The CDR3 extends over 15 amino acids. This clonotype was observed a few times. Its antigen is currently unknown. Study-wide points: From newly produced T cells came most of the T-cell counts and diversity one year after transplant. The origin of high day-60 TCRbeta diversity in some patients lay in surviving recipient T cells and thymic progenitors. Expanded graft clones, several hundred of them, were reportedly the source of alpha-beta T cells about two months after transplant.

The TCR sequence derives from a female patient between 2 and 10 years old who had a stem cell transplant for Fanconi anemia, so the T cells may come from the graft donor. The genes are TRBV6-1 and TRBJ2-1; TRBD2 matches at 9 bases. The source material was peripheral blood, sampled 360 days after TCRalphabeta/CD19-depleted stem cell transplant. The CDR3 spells CASSRSSGGYNEQFF. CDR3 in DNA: TGTGCCAGCAGTAGAAGTAGCGGGGGATACAATGAGCAGTTCTTC.